This is a list of T cell receptor beta chains from one sample in a study of regulatory T cells in long-lasting Graves disease. TCRdb reprocessed the multiplex PCR reads with MiXCR, giving one entry per CDR3 protein. Here the sample spans 400,000 to 500,000 distinct CDR3 sequences, roughly 21% being singletons. The specimen comprised peripheral blood mononuclear cells (PBMCs), sampled when the disease was refractory, from a patient treated with antithyroid drugs. Source of these receptors: a female donor with Graves disease. Each CDR3 is given with its conserved first and last residue.

>TRBJ1-1|TRBV29-1
CSVVGRTNTEAFF
>TRBJ1-3|TRBV19
CASSNGPGTTIYF
>TRBJ2-7|TRBV20-1
CSASGSSSYEQYF
>TRBJ1-1|TRBV27
CASSLIGVGGTTEVFF
>TRBJ1-1|TRBV14
CASSQDQTGIAEAFF
>TRBJ2-7|TRBV5-6
CASSSDYPYEQYF
>TRBJ1-1|TRBV6-1
CASSEESSPTEAFF
>TRBJ2-2|TRBV20-1
CSVRWDTGELFF
>TRBJ1-1|TRBV6-1
CASSTTDRGPTEAFF
>TRBJ2-7|TRBV27
CASNTQRGYEQYF
>TRBJ1-1|TRBV11-1
CASRLAVGGLAEAFF
>TRBJ2-2|TRBV7-2
CASSLGFGRNSGELFF
>TRBJ1-4|TRBV19
CASSTQGRDEKLFF
>TRBJ2-2|TRBV7-2
CASSAHETGELFF
>TRBJ1-2|TRBV28
CASSFRARDGYTF
>TRBJ2-7|TRBV5-1
CASSLERDPGVDEQYF
>TRBJ2-7|TRBV13
CASSSAGQGDPYF
>TRBJ1-2|TRBV6-1
CASRQPQGAYTF
>TRBJ1-5|TRBV4-1
CASSQDEGTQPQHF
>TRBJ2-2|TRBV7-7
CASRQLGNTGELFF
>TRBJ2-7|TRBV6-1
CASSVQVRYEQYF